The clone carrying this T cell receptor beta chain showed up just a few times. Its antigen is not identified. cDNA reverse transcribed from extracted RNA served as the sequencing template. Assay used: immunoSEQ multiplex PCR; TCRdb lists only in-frame clones, some missing. Of roughly 75,000 clones listed, approximately 61% are singletons. Trimming took 7 bases from V and 5 from J; bases not matched to a gene: 12. The CDR3 is 16 residues long. Germline-derived CDR1 and CDR2 are LNHNV and YYDKDF (reference sequence). The sample belongs to a study of CD8+ T cells in alopecia areata. Study information: Patients received oral tofacitinib, 5 to 10 mg twice daily, for moderate-to-severe alopecia areata. Tofacitinib therapy took 6 to 18 months; 6 months off drug came after. Study-level results: Besides other cells, scalp samples also yield sequences of resident alphabeta T cells from normal skin.

Sorting from PBMCs produced CD4+ and CD8+ T cells. The gene calls are TRBV15 and TRBJ2-3, with TRBD2 matching over 10 bases. Sequences were derived from CD8+ T cells sorted from blood, sampled at week 0. The receptor was derived from a human donor with alopecia areata. The CDR3 loop is CATTEAGGPSGDTQYF. The CDR3 coding sequence is TGTGCCACCACCGAAGCGGGAGGGCCCTCGGGAGATACGCAGTATTTT. The whole variable domain, remainder taken from reference TRBV15 and TRBJ2-3, is DAMVIQNPRYQVTQFGKPVTLSCSQTLNHNVMYWYQQKSSQAPKLLFHYYDKDFNNEADTPDNFQSRRPNTSFCFLDIRSPGLGDTAMYLCATTEAGGPSGDTQYFGPGTRLTVL.